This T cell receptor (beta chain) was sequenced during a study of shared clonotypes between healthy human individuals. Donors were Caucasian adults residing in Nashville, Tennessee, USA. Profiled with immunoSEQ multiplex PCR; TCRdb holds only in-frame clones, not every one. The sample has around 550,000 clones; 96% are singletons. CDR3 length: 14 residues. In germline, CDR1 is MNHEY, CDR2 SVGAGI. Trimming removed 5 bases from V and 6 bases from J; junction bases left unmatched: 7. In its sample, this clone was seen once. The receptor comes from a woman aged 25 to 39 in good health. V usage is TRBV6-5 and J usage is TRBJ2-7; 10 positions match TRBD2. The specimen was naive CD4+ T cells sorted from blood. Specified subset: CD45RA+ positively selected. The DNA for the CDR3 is TGTGCCAGCAGTGTTAGCGGGAGGTCCGTCGAGCAGTACTTC. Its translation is CASSVSGRSVEQYF.